This TCR beta chain came from a study of identical twins. General study findings and limits: Insertions were reduced in abundant cord blood beta clonotypes but not in memory repertoires.

All of the donors were Caucasians in good health. Worth noting for this clonotype: Its antigen is not known.

This CDR3 comprises 16 residues. V was cut by 5 bases and J by 0 bases, with 14 bases left in between. From germline, CDR1 is SEHNR and CDR2 FQNEAQ (reference sequence). TCRdb redid the calling of the 5' RACE reads with MiXCR, one entry per CDR3 protein. The sample lists a few hundred thousand distinct CDR3 sequences, around 9.6% occurring once. This sample also appeared in a second study, on yellow fever vaccine responses in identical twins.

The sample taken for sequencing was PBMCs. The chain links TRBV7-9 to TRBJ2-1, with a possible D match to TRBD2 (5 bases). The source of this sequence is a woman aged 18 to 35 in good health. As DNA, the CDR3 is TGTGCCAGCAGCCCCCGGGTAGCGAACTCCTACAATGAGCAGTTCTTC. Its protein is CASSPRVANSYNEQFF.